What follows are 18 T cell receptor beta chains derived from one specimen sequenced in a study of regulatory T cells in long-lasting Graves disease. For TCR beta, libraries came from iRepertoire HTBI primers and Arm-PCR of CDR3 regions. TCRdb itself ran the multiplex PCR reads through MiXCR, one entry per CDR3 protein. The data show under 300,000 distinct CDR3 sequences, with around 20% seen just once and about 14% held by the top ten. Described time point: newly diagnosed GD, antithyroid drugs for less than 3 months. The authors made the TCR library using RNA they extracted from PBMCs. The material was peripheral blood mononuclear cells (PBMCs), obtained at new diagnosis, from a patient treated with antithyroid drugs. These receptors were collected from a female donor with Graves disease.

The chain employs TRBV25-1 and TRBJ2-2; 7 bases align to TRBD1. Per the germline V gene, CDR1 is MGHDK and CDR2 is SYGVNS. The CDR3 runs 16 residues. Trimming took 2 bases from V and 4 from J; bases not matched to a gene: 7. CDR3 DNA sequence: TGTGCCAGCAGTGAAGTCGGGGCAGGGGGCACCGGGGAGCTGTTTTTT. It specifies CASSEVGAGGTGELFF.

As concerns this clonotype: This likely came from a read error, as a far larger clone is one base away. The rearrangement joins TRBV5-5 to TRBJ2-3, with D perhaps matching TRBD1 (5 bases). The germline V gene encodes CDR1 SGHKS and CDR2 YYEKEE (reference sequence). Trimming pared 2 bases from V and 0 bases from J, leaving 10 bases between. The CDR3 spans 15 residues. The CDR3 spells CASSFTGQSTDTQYF. CDR3 nucleotides: TGTGCCAGCAGCTTCACAGGCCAAAGCACAGATACGCAGTATTTT.

Many counts were recorded for this clonotype. An end of the junction does not agree with germline; a read error may underlie this. The genes are TRBV5-6 and TRBJ2-1; 10 positions agree with TRBD2. Germline V gene sequence: CDR1 SGHDT, CDR2 YYEEEE. The CDR3 contains 13 residues. DNA of the CDR3: TGTGCCTGCAGGACTAGCGGTTACAATGAGCAGTTCTTC. Amino acid sequence: CACRTSGYNEQFF. Full variable domain (remainder filled in from reference TRBV5-6 and TRBJ2-1): DAGVTQSPTHLIKTRGQQVTLRCSPKSGHDTVSWYQQALGQGPQFIFQYYEEEERQRGNFPDRFSGHQFPNYSSELNVNALLLGDSALYLCACRTSGYNEQFFGPGTRLTVL.

The genes are TRBV7-2 and TRBJ1-4, with 10 bases fitting TRBD1. This CDR3 has 15 amino acids. CDR1 SGHTA and CDR2 FQGNSA come from the germline V gene. The trim removed 1 base at V and 8 bases at J, leaving 4 bases unmatched. The CDR3 loop is CASSLDGDRGEKLFF. CDR3 nucleotide sequence: TGTGCCAGCAGCTTAGATGGGGACAGGGGAGAAAAACTGTTTTTT.

This clonotype has at least ten counts. The chain uses TRBV12-3 or TRBV12-4 and TRBJ1-5; 8 bases fit TRBD1. Trimming cost V 6 bases and J 3 bases; bases outside gene matches: 4. The CDR3 extends over 14 amino acids. The CDR3 DNA is TGTGCCAGCAGGCGGACAGGGAACAATCAGCCCCAGCATTTT. Protein: CASRRTGNNQPQHF.

This clonotype was seen a few times. The chain joins TRBV19 to TRBJ2-7, with a weak D call TRBD1 (6 bases). Germline V gives CDR1 LNHDA, CDR2 SQIVND (reference sequence). This CDR3 contains 15 residues. Trimming removed 6 bases at V and 2 bases at J, with 17 bases between. This CDR3 is CASRPITGPTYEQYF. The CDR3 nucleotides read TGTGCCAGTAGGCCCATCACAGGGCCCACCTACGAGCAGTACTTC.

This clonotype was detected ten times or more. The V gene is TRBV20-1, the J gene TRBJ1-2; 8 bases agree with TRBD1. V shed 3 bases and J 5 bases; nucleotides not matched to a gene: 2. The CDR3 contains 12 residues. From germline, CDR1 is DFQATT and CDR2 SNEGSKA (reference sequence). The CDR3 DNA follows: TGCAGTGCTAGGTGGACAGGGTATGGCTACACCTTC. Encoded protein: CSARWTGYGYTF.

In this sample, this clonotype turned up a few times. CDR3 coding DNA: TGCGCCAGCAGCCCTACTGAGGGTCCTGGAAACACCATATATTTT. This codes for CASSPTEGPGNTIYF. The chain is built from TRBV4-3 and TRBJ1-3; D remains unclear. V lost 4 bases, J lost 2 bases, and 12 bases lay in between. This CDR3 region has 15 residues. Germline-derived CDR1 and CDR2 are LGHNA and YSLEER.

As for this clonotype: This clone may be a read error of a much larger clone one base away. Since no conserved phenylalanine or tryptophan closes the CDR3, a read error is the likely cause. The chain uses TRBV6-2 or TRBV6-3 and TRBJ2-1; a possible D gene is TRBD2 (6 bases). Germline V gene sequence: CDR1 MNHEY, CDR2 SVGEGT. V gave up 5 bases and J gave up 2 bases, with 13 bases separating them. The CDR3 loop spans 15 amino acids. The CDR3 DNA sequence: TGTGCCAGCAGTCTACTAGCTGTAACCTACAATGAGCAGTTCCTC. This translates into CASSLLAVTYNEQFL.

The table lists this clonotype with many counts. This rearrangement joins TRBV28 to TRBJ2-5; D not resolved. CDR3 size: 13 residues. Germline V lookup: CDR1 MDHEN, CDR2 SYDVKM. V lost 7 bases and J lost 2, with 11 bases in between. DNA of the CDR3: TGTGCCAGCAACCGGCCAGAACAAGAGACCCAGTACTTC. Translated, it gives CASNRPEQETQYF.

This chain links TRBV20-1 with TRBJ1-2, with TRBD1 matching over 8 bases. CDR1 is DFQATT and CDR2 is SNEGSKA in the germline V gene (reference sequence). V was pared by 4 bases and J by 4 bases, with 5 bases of the junction left unmatched. The CDR3 has 13 residues. For the CDR3, the DNA is TGCAGTGCTAAGGCAGGGGGCGTCTATGGCTACACCTTC. Translating gives CSAKAGGVYGYTF.

The table lists this clonotype with many counts. The CDR3 loop is CASSIPGLYGYTF. In DNA form, the CDR3 reads TGTGCCAGTAGTATCCCGGGACTCTATGGCTACACCTTC. The chain is built from TRBV19 and TRBJ1-2; D possibly corresponds to TRBD1 (5 bases). The germline V gene has CDR1 LNHDA and CDR2 SQIVND (reference sequence). There are 13 residues in the CDR3. Trimming took 3 bases from V and 4 from J, leaving 9 bases between them.

The sample holds many counts of this clonotype. V and J are TRBV5-1 and TRBJ1-6, with D possibly TRBD1 on 5 matching bases. This CDR3 has 14 residues. From germline, CDR1 is SGHRS and CDR2 YFSETQ. The V and J ends lost 4 bases and 8 bases respectively, with 13 bases between them. The DNA for the CDR3 is TGCGCCAGCAGCCTGTATGGGGCAGATTCACCCCTCCACTTT. Translated, it gives CASSLYGADSPLHF.

This clonotype was recorded at least ten times. The chain is built from TRBV20-1 and TRBJ2-2; tentative D call: TRBD2 (6 bases). Germline CDR1 reads DFQATT; CDR2 reads SNEGSKA (reference sequence). V was pared by 6 bases and J by 2 bases, with 16 bases between. The CDR3 length is 15 residues. CDR3: CSARGAGSNTGELFF. The DNA of the CDR3 is TGCAGTGCGCGGGGTGCGGGCAGCAACACCGGGGAGCTGTTTTTT.

This chain connects TRBV2 to TRBJ1-4, with 12 bases that match TRBD1. The CDR3 spans 15 residues. Germline V gene sequence: CDR1 SNHLY, CDR2 FYNNEI. V was clipped by 6 bases and J by 7 bases; unmatched bases: 6. CDR3 loop: CASRAGTGGGEKLFF. The CDR3 region has the DNA TGTGCCAGCAGGGCCGGGACAGGGGGCGGTGAAAAACTGTTTTTT.

This clonotype was counted many times. The chain combines TRBV14 with TRBJ1-2; D call uncertain. The CDR3 runs 12 residues. Germline CDR1 SGHDN, CDR2 FVKESK. V lost 2 bases, J lost 3 bases, and 4 bases lay in between. The CDR3 region has the DNA TGTGCCAGCAGCCAACAGTACTATGGCTACACCTTC. It translates to CASSQQYYGYTF.

This chain joins TRBV20-1 and TRBJ2-1; 11 bases agree with TRBD2. The germline CDR1 and CDR2 sequences are DFQATT and SNEGSKA (reference sequence). Losses at the gene ends were 3 bases for V and 6 bases for J; bases not matched to a gene: 13. This CDR3 is built from 17 residues. The CDR3 reads CSASGTLAGAESNEQFF. The CDR3 DNA is TGCAGTGCTAGCGGGACACTAGCGGGGGCGGAGAGCAATGAGCAGTTCTTC.

There are many counts of this clonotype. This chain connects TRBV7-8 to TRBJ2-5; TRBD2 agrees at 12 bases. The V and J ends lost 5 bases and 4 bases, in that order; junction bases with no gene match: 5. The CDR3 length is 15 residues. The germline CDR1 and CDR2 sequences are SGHVS and FQNEAQ. CDR3 in amino acids: CASSKTSGRGETQYF. In DNA, the CDR3 is TGTGCCAGCAGCAAGACTAGCGGGAGAGGAGAGACCCAGTACTTC.